One and the same sample provided the 32 T cell receptor beta chains below, sequenced in a study of OX40 agonist ivuxolimab in advanced cancers. Method: immunoSEQ multiplex PCR; TCRdb's copy keeps in-frame clones and lacks some. The data hold around 8,000 clones, with approximately 71% observed a single time. The source material was CD4+ or CD8+ T cells sorted from blood, sampled in a trial of the OX40 agonist ivuxolimab. The source is an adult with an advanced solid tumor such as melanoma, head and neck, liver or kidney cancer.

The chain has TRBV9 and TRBJ2-7; 10 bases match TRBD2. Germline V gene data show CDR1 as SGDLS and CDR2 as YYNGEE. CDR3 size: 15 residues. The trim removed 3 bases at V and 2 bases at J, leaving 5 bases unmatched. The CDR3 bases are TGTGCCAGCAGCGCTAGAAGCGGGGGGGCCTACGAGCAGTACTTC. Residues: CASSARSGGAYEQYF.

The chain carries TRBV4-1 and TRBJ2-5; D unresolved. V lost 1 base and J lost 1, with 7 bases in between. This CDR3 is built from 14 residues. Germline V gene data show CDR1 as MGHRA and CDR2 as YSYEKL. The DNA for the CDR3 is TGCGCCAGCAGCCAAGGGCAGATCCAAGAGACCCAGTACTTC. The encoded protein is CASSQGQIQETQYF.

This clone has a handful of counts. J is TRBJ1-1 and V is TRBV6-5; a weak D match, TRBD1 (6 bases). The CDR3 has 15 residues. Trimming cost V 1 base and J 3 bases, with 12 bases left between them. Germline V lookup: CDR1 MNHEY, CDR2 SVGAGI. The CDR3 region is CASSYWGARDTEAFF. For the CDR3, the DNA is TGTGCCAGCAGTTACTGGGGGGCCAGGGACACTGAAGCTTTCTTT.

The chain employs TRBV7-6 and TRBJ2-1; D is possibly TRBD2 (5 bases). Trimming removed 1 base from V and 9 bases from J, with 10 bases in between. CDR1 and CDR2 (germline): SGHVS, FNYEAQ. This CDR3 spans 13 amino acids. For the CDR3, the DNA is TGTGCCAGCAGCTTAGGGGGAGAAGGTGAGCAGTTCTTC. Residues: CASSLGGEGEQFF.

This clone appeared a few times. V and J are TRBV15 and TRBJ2-7, with TRBD1 matching over 11 bases. With 1 base clipped from V and 3 bases from J, the junction kept 2 bases outside the gene matches. Germline values: CDR1 LNHNV, CDR2 YYDKDF (reference sequence). This CDR3 comprises 15 residues. In nucleotides, the CDR3 is TGTGCCACCAGCAGAGGGACAGGGGGCGACTACGAGCAGTACTTC. Translating it yields CATSRGTGGDYEQYF.

The V call is TRBV18, the J call TRBJ2-1; a weak D match, TRBD2 (5 bases). Germline V gene data show CDR1 as KGHSH and CDR2 as LQKENI. Trimming pared 2 bases from V and 5 bases from J, leaving 10 bases between. The CDR3 runs 14 residues. This CDR3 reads CASSPFPGDNEQFF. DNA for the CDR3: TGTGCCAGCTCACCATTCCCCGGGGACAATGAGCAGTTCTTC.

This sequence joins TRBV6-1 and TRBJ1-5; no firm D call. V shed 3 bases and J shed 4 bases, with 4 bases lying between them. The germline V gene encodes CDR1 MNHNS and CDR2 SASEGT. This CDR3 spans 12 amino acids. The CDR3 loop reads CASSEGNQPQHF. In nucleotides, the CDR3 is TGTGCCAGCAGTGAGGGGAATCAGCCCCAGCATTTT.

The chain links TRBV19 to TRBJ2-7; a weak D match, TRBD2 (5 bases). The germline V and J ends were trimmed by 6 bases and 3 bases, with 9 bases remaining between them. CDR1 is LNHDA and CDR2 is SQIVND in the germline V gene (reference sequence). The CDR3 totals 12 residues. CDR3 nucleotide sequence: TGTGCCAGTAGCCCAGGAGGCTACGAGCAGTACTTC. It is translated as CASSPGGYEQYF.

This chain connects TRBV27 to TRBJ2-1, with D possibly being TRBD2 (6 bases). V lost 6 bases to trimming and J lost 8 bases, with 17 bases between them. Germline CDR1 and CDR2: MNHEY and SMNVEV (reference sequence). There are 14 residues in the CDR3. CDR3 DNA sequence: TGTGCCAGCAGACCCGGGGAGGCGAGGTATGAGCAGTTCTTC. It codes for CASRPGEARYEQFF.

The genes are TRBV25-1 and TRBJ2-5, with 7 bases that match TRBD1. CDR3 length: 15 residues. After removal of 2 bases from V and 3 bases from J, the junction contained 6 bases not matched to a gene. CDR1 and CDR2 from the germline V gene are MGHDK and SYGVNS. The CDR3 region has the DNA TGTGCCAGCAGTGAACCGACAGGGAAGAAAGAGACCCAGTACTTC. Translated: CASSEPTGKKETQYF.

The chain carries TRBV4-2 and TRBJ2-1; maybe TRBD1 (6 bases). From germline, CDR1 is LGHNA and CDR2 YNFKEQ. The V end was cut by 1 base, the J end by 0 bases, with 10 bases between. CDR3 size: 16 residues. The CDR3 reads CASSQVGQSSYNEQFF. CDR3 sequence (DNA): TGTGCCAGCAGCCAAGTAGGACAGAGCTCCTACAATGAGCAGTTCTTC.

The chain links TRBV10-3 to TRBJ1-2, with TRBD1 as a possible D gene (5 bases). Germline V gene lookup returns CDR1 ENHRY and CDR2 SYGVKD. V lost 4 bases to trimming and J lost 4 bases, with 28 bases between them. This CDR3 is 19 amino acids long. This CDR3 reads CAISVWQGEPSSPGYGYTF. In nucleotides, the CDR3 is TGTGCCATCAGTGTCTGGCAGGGTGAACCCTCCTCCCCCGGCTATGGCTACACCTTC.

V gene TRBV4-3 combines with J gene TRBJ2-7; 8 bases map to TRBD1. CDR3 length: 15 amino acids. In germline, CDR1 is LGHNA, CDR2 YSLEER. The junction had 7 bases not matched to a gene; V was cut back by 2 bases and J by 4 bases. This CDR3 is CASSQNKQGGYEQYF. The CDR3 DNA follows: TGCGCCAGCAGCCAAAACAAACAGGGGGGTTACGAGCAGTACTTC.

This clone was detected only a few times. The chain combines TRBV7-9 with TRBJ1-2; unclear D gene. Germline V gene data show CDR1 as SEHNR and CDR2 as FQNEAQ (reference sequence). CDR3 length: 13 residues. Deletions cut 5 bases from V and 2 bases from J, with 9 bases between. CDR3 residues: CASSVSGNYGYTF. CDR3 DNA: TGTGCCAGCAGCGTCTCGGGGAACTATGGCTACACCTTC.

This chain joins TRBV7-9 and TRBJ1-1; TRBD1 matches 10 bases. Germline-derived CDR1 and CDR2 are SEHNR and FQNEAQ (reference sequence). V dropped 4 bases and J dropped 3; count of bases not matched to a gene: 8. The CDR3 is 16 residues long. CDR3 region: CASSYRQGARDTEAFF. CDR3 bases: TGTGCCAGCAGCTACAGACAGGGGGCTAGGGACACTGAAGCTTTCTTT.

The chain is built from TRBV4-3 and TRBJ2-7; D is unclear. Germline V gene sequence: CDR1 LGHNA, CDR2 YSLEER. The CDR3 runs 13 residues. Trimming cost V 1 base and J 3 bases, with 7 bases left between them. The CDR3 DNA reads TGCGCCAGCAGCCAAGTGGCAGACTACGAGCAGTACTTC. It is translated as CASSQVADYEQYF.

V gene TRBV2 combines with J gene TRBJ2-7; 8 bases line up with TRBD1. This CDR3 has 13 amino acids. The V and J ends lost 6 bases and 5 bases, in that order; junction bases with no gene match: 6. Per the germline V gene, CDR1 is SNHLY and CDR2 is FYNNEI. CDR3 in DNA: TGTGCCAGCAGGGACAGGGCGGTAGACGAGCAGTACTTC. This encodes CASRDRAVDEQYF.

This sequence joins TRBV7-9 and TRBJ1-5, with TRBD1 matching 8 bases. The germline gives CDR1 SEHNR, CDR2 FQNEAQ (reference sequence). The junction had 5 bases not matched to a gene; V was cut back by 5 bases and J by 2 bases. CDR3 length: 15 residues. The CDR3 loop is CASSTGGLGNQPQHF. The CDR3 coding sequence is TGTGCCAGCAGCACAGGGGGATTGGGCAATCAGCCCCAGCATTTT.

The rearrangement uses TRBV10-3 and TRBJ1-1, with D uncertain. This CDR3 has 14 residues. The germline gives CDR1 ENHRY, CDR2 SYGVKD. The V end was cut by 4 bases, the J end by 1 base, with 10 bases between. For the CDR3, the DNA is TGTGCCATCAGTGGGCCAAAGGGGAACACTGAAGCTTTCTTT. It translates to CAISGPKGNTEAFF.

In its sample, this clone was seen many times. The gene calls are TRBV6-5 and TRBJ1-1; 8 bases fit TRBD1. Trimming at V came to 8 bases and at J to 3 bases, leaving 8 bases not matched to a gene. Germline CDR1 is MNHEY and CDR2 is SVGAGI. The CDR3 is 14 residues long. The CDR3 protein is CASLRRTGYTEAFF. In nucleotides, the CDR3 is TGTGCCAGCCTACGGCGGACAGGGTACACTGAAGCTTTCTTT.

The chain is built from TRBV4-1 and TRBJ2-3; D is ambiguous. V was cut by 7 bases and J by 3 bases, with 5 bases left in between. In germline, CDR1 is MGHRA, CDR2 YSYEKL. The CDR3 extends over 11 amino acids. CDR3 region: CASTSTDTQYF. Here the CDR3 DNA reads TGCGCCAGCACCTCAACAGATACGCAGTATTTT.

The CDR3 DNA follows: TGCGCCAGCAGAACAGGGGATTGTGGGGCCAACGTCCTGACTTTC. It codes for CASRTGDCGANVLTF. The chain joins TRBV10-1 to TRBJ2-6; 7 positions match TRBD1. From germline, CDR1 is WNHNN and CDR2 SYGVQD (reference sequence). This CDR3 spans 15 amino acids. J gave up 3 bases and V 6 bases, and 5 bases lay outside the gene matches.

This clone showed up just a few times. This chain connects TRBV27 to TRBJ1-6, with a weak D call TRBD1 (5 bases). The germline CDR1 and CDR2 sequences are MNHEY and SMNVEV (reference sequence). This CDR3 has 14 amino acids. The V end lost 8 bases, the J end lost 4 bases, and 12 bases lay between the germline ends. For the CDR3, the DNA is TGTGCCAGCGGGGACTCCTCTTATAATTCACCCCTCCACTTT. Translating gives CASGDSSYNSPLHF.

The chain has TRBV7-8 and TRBJ2-7, with 7 bases aligning to TRBD1. The V gene's germline CDR1 is SGHVS and CDR2 FQNEAQ. V gave up 2 bases and J gave up 2 bases; unmatched junction bases: 15. CDR3 length: 18 residues. The CDR3 DNA sequence: TGTGCCAGCAGCTTACGAGGGGGCACAGGCCCCGGGACCTACGAGCAGTACTTC. Encoded protein: CASSLRGGTGPGTYEQYF.

The V call is TRBV2, the J call TRBJ2-5, with D unresolved. Germline CDR1 is SNHLY and CDR2 is FYNNEI. V was clipped by 4 bases and J by 4 bases, with 13 bases between them. The CDR3 covers 14 residues. CDR3 residues: CASSALGSVETQYF. The CDR3 DNA sequence: TGTGCCAGCAGTGCCCTGGGCAGTGTAGAGACCCAGTACTTC.

By frequency in the sample, this clone is medium-sized. V usage is TRBV7-9 and J usage is TRBJ1-5; D unresolved. Germline V CDR1 and CDR2: SEHNR, FQNEAQ (reference sequence). This CDR3 has 14 residues. Trimming pared 1 base from V and 2 bases from J, leaving 6 bases between. The CDR3 reads CASSLGQGNQPQHF. As DNA, the CDR3 is TGTGCCAGCAGCTTAGGTCAGGGCAATCAGCCCCAGCATTTT.

This clone came up once. The chain combines TRBV15 with TRBJ1-1, with 10 bases aligning to TRBD1. Germline CDR1 and CDR2: LNHNV and YYDKDF (reference sequence). Losses at the gene ends were 5 bases for V and 1 base for J; bases not matched to a gene: 7. This CDR3 is 16 amino acids long. CDR3 loop: CATSRDRGRRNTEAFF. CDR3 DNA sequence: TGTGCCACCAGCCGGGACAGGGGAAGGAGGAACACTGAAGCTTTCTTT.

The DNA of the CDR3 is TGTGCCAGCAGCCTGACAGGGGGCACAGACGAGCAGTACTTC. Protein product: CASSLTGGTDEQYF. The genes are TRBV7-9 and TRBJ2-7; 10 bases are a match to TRBD1. Trimming cost V 5 bases and J 5 bases; bases outside gene matches: 6. The CDR3 contains 14 residues. Germline-derived CDR1 and CDR2 are SEHNR and FQNEAQ (reference sequence).

This chain connects TRBV7-2 to TRBJ2-7; tentatively, D is TRBD1 (5 bases). This CDR3 is 16 amino acids long. Germline V CDR1 and CDR2: SGHTA, FQGNSA. The V gene lost 2 bases and the J gene lost 5 bases, with 19 bases spanning the gap. DNA for the CDR3: TGTGCCAGCAGCTTATTGAGAAGCAGGGCTCCGCACGAGCAGTACTTC. Amino acid sequence: CASSLLRSRAPHEQYF.

Regarding this clone: An end of the junction differs from the germline gene, which may be a read error. The V call is TRBV5-4, the J call TRBJ1-5; perhaps TRBD1 as D (6 bases). The CDR3 consists of 13 residues. Germline V gives CDR1 SGHNT, CDR2 YYREEE (reference sequence). This CDR3 reads CQQTGTRFQPQHF. The DNA of the CDR3 is TGCCAGCAGACCGGGACACGGTTTCAGCCCCAGCATTTT.

V usage is TRBV19 and J usage is TRBJ1-4; TRBD1 might be the D (6 bases). Per germline, CDR1 LNHDA and CDR2 SQIVND (reference sequence). The CDR3 runs to 14 residues. V dropped 11 bases and J dropped 8 bases, with 21 bases sitting between them. CDR3 in DNA: TGTGCCTCAACGGACAGCTCCCCTGAGGAAAAACTGTTTTTT. Its translation: CASTDSSPEEKLFF.

Comment on this clone: A junction end diverges from the germline sequence, so it may reflect a read error. This chain uses TRBV9 with TRBJ2-2; 10 bases line up with TRBD2. The CDR3 spans 18 residues. The germline CDR1 and CDR2 sequences are SGDLS and YYNGEE. CDR3: CARSVAERGGARTGELFF. Written as DNA, the CDR3 is TGTGCCCGCAGCGTAGCCGAGCGGGGGGGCGCAAGAACCGGGGAGCTGTTTTTT.